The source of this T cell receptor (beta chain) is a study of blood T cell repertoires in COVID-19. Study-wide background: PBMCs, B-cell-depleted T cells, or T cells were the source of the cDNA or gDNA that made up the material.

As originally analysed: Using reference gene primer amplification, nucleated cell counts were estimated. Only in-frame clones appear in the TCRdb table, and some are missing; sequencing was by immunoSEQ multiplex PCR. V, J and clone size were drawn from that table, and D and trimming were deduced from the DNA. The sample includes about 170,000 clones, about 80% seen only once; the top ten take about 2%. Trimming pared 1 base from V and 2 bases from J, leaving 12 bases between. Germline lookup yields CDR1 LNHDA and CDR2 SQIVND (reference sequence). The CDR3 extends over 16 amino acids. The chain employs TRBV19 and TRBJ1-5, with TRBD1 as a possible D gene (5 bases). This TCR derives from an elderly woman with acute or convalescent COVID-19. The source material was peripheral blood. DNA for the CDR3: TGTGCCAGTAGTATAGGTAGGGGAGGAGGCAATCAGCCCCAGCATTTT. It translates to CASSIGRGGGNQPQHF.